Detailed here is one T cell receptor beta chain. The antigen is unknown. Germline-derived CDR1 and CDR2 are SGHTA and FQGTGA. Trimming removed 5 bases from V and 9 bases from J; junction bases left unmatched: 6. CDR3 length: 13 residues. Pools of viral peptides were used by the ViraFEST assay to expand antigen-specific CD4+ T cells ahead of sequencing. Once cultured for 10 days, the cells underwent separation to obtain CD4+ T cells. Vaccine recipients lacked prior SARS-CoV-2 infection and had negative nucleocapsid antibodies. Every well housed some 1.8 million PBMC, which grew in culture alongside around 10 IU/ml IL-2 and approximately 10 ug/ml peptides. On both days 3 and 7, half of the culture medium was replaced with IL-2 medium. This specimen belongs to a study of vaccination effects on CD4 cells after COVID-19. Study results and limitations: Late in the post-vaccination period, infection-induced and vaccine-induced clones underwent marked clonal contraction. Of the vaccine-induced clones from healthy vaccinees, merely 1 of 255 recognized common cold coronaviruses as well.

Clones were read by immunoSEQ multiplex PCR, and TCRdb kept only the in-frame ones, dropping some. The sample includes over 45,000 clones, 55% to 75% of them seen just once. The chain links TRBV7-3 to TRBJ2-1; 8 nucleotides agree with TRBD2. The TCR originated in a human donor who received a COVID-19 vaccine. Here the sequenced sample was CD4+ T cells from PBMCs cultured with SARS-CoV-2 spike peptides, taken before COVID-19 vaccination. This CDR3 is CASSPGGAREQFF. In DNA form, the CDR3 reads TGTGCCAGCAGCCCGGGGGGGGCCCGTGAGCAGTTCTTC.